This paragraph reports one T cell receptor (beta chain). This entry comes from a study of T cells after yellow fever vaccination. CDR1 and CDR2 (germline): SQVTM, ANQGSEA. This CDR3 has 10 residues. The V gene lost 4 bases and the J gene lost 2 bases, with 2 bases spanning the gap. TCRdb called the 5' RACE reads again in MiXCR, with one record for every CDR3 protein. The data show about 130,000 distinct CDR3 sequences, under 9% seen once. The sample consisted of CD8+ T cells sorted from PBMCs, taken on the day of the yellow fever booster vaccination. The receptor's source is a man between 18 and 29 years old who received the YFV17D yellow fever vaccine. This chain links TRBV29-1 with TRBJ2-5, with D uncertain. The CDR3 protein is CSVGQETQYF. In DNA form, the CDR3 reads TGCAGCGTTGGTCAAGAGACCCAGTACTTC.